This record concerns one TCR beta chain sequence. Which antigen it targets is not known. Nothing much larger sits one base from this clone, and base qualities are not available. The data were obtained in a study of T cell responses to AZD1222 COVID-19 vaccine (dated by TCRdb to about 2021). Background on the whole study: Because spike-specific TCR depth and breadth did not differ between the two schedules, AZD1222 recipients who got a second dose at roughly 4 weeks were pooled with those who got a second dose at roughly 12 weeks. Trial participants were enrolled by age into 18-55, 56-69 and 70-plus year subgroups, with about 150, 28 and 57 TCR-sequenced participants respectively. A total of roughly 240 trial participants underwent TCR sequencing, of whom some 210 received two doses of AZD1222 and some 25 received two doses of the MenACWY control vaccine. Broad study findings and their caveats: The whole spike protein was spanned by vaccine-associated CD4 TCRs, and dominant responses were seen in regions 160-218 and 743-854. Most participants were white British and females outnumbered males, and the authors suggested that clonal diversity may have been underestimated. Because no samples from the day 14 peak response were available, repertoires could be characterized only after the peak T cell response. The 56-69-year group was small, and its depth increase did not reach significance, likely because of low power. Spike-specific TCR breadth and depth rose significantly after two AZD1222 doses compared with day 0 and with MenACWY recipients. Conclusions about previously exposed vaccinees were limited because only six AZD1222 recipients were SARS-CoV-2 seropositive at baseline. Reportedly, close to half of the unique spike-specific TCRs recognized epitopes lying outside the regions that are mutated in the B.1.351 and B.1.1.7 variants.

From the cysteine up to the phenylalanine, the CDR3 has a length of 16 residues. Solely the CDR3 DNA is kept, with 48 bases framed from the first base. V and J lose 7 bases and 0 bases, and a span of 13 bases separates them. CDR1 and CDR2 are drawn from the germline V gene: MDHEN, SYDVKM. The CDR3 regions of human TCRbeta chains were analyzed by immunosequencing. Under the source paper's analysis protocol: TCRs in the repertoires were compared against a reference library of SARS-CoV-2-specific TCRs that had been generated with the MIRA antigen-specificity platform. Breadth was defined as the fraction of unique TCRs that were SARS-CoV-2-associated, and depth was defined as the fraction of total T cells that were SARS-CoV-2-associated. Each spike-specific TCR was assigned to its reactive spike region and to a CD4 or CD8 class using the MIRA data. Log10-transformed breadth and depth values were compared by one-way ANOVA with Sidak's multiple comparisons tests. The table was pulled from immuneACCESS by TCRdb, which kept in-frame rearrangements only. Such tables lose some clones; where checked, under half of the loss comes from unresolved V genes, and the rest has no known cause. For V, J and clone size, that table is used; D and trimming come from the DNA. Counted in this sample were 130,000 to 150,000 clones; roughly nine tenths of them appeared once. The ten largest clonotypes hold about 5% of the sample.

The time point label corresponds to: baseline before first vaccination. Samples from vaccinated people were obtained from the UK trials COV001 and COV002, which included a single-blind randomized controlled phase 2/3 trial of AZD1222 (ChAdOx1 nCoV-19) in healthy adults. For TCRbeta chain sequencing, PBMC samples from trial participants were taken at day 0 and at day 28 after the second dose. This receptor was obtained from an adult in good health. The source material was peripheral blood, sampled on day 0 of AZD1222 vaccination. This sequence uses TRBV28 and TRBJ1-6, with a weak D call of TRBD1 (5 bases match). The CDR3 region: CASIRTPSSYNSPLHF. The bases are TGTGCCAGCATTAGGACACCGAGCTCCTATAATTCACCCCTCCACTTT.